A selection of T cell receptor beta chains follows, all from one sample in a study of shared clonotypes between healthy human individuals. This table comes from immunoSEQ multiplex PCR, and its TCRdb copy is limited to in-frame clones, with some not included. Of fewer than 1.6 million clones in the sample, 98% to 99% were seen once. Source material: naive CD4+ T cells sorted from blood. The receptors derive from a young man in good health. Both conserved end residues are part of each CDR3.

J gene	V gene	CDR3 protein
TRBJ2-2	TRBV27	CASRPGTLVPGELFF
TRBJ1-1	TRBV11-3	CASSLDGRLNTEAFF
TRBJ1-1	TRBV28	CASSLRSRDREAFF
TRBJ2-4	TRBV29-1	CSVAPRAGVKNIQYF
TRBJ1-5	TRBV5-6	CASSLWDRGRQPQHF
TRBJ1-5	TRBV30	CAWSVGGSGQPQHF
TRBJ2-1	TRBV21-1	CASSKPCGEQFF
TRBJ1-5	TRBV9	CASSVEGLGNQPQHF
TRBJ2-2	TRBV7-9	CASSARTGTNGELFF
TRBJ1-1	TRBV6-5	CASRPDTYTEAFF
TRBJ2-6	TRBV6-6	CASTGANVLTF
TRBJ1-2	TRBV5-6	CASSKFSNRGGWTYGYTF
TRBJ2-2	TRBV30	CAWSEGSRAAGELFF
TRBJ2-7	TRBV5-8	CASSLLGMSYEQYF
TRBJ2-7	TRBV28	CASSITDRGYEQYF
TRBJ2-1	TRBV4-1	CASSQVLQGNRHNEQFF
TRBJ2-1	TRBV7-8	CASSPRTYNEQFF
TRBJ1-1	TRBV18	CASSRGTQSTEAFF
TRBJ2-3	TRBV6-5	CASSYSKLTDTQYF
TRBJ2-5	TRBV5-4	CASSLNFQETQYF
TRBJ2-2	TRBV6-1	CASSASDSGTGELFF
TRBJ2-4	TRBV18	CASSQLGQGAKNIQYF
TRBJ1-2	TRBV6-1	CASSDSIYTTYTF
TRBJ2-1	TRBV28	CASSLFQDRPYNEQFF
TRBJ2-5	TRBV5-1	CASSPGQGETQYF
TRBJ1-3	TRBV9	CASSVQGAPGNTIYF
TRBJ2-3	TRBV28	CASSSGGAAFYTDTQYF
TRBJ2-2	TRBV27	CASKNKSGGLNTGELFF
TRBJ2-1	TRBV7-3	CASSLLPEQGPLGEQFF
TRBJ1-4	TRBV5-1	CASSFDRSNEKLFF
TRBJ2-1	TRBV27	CASSSTTSGNEQFF
TRBJ2-3	TRBV9	CASSVGSGLLTDTQYF
TRBJ2-6	TRBV28	CASSPGRGSGANVLTF
TRBJ2-1	TRBV6-1	CASSEPASHEQFF
TRBJ1-2	TRBV27	CASSLSGQRNGYTF
TRBJ2-3	TRBV11-2	CASSSGLEVTDTQYF
TRBJ2-7	TRBV6-5	CASSTRQGEFYEQYF
TRBJ1-4	TRBV13	CASSAGHRRETNEKLFF
TRBJ1-4	TRBV10-3	CAISESERRQREKLFF
TRBJ2-3	TRBV5-1	CASSLVPAGTQYF
TRBJ2-7	TRBV21-1	CASSKPDRASSYEQYF
TRBJ2-1	TRBV5-1	CASRHLDNEQFF
TRBJ2-5	TRBV7-2	CASSTGELHGETQYF
TRBJ2-7	TRBV27	CASSPITGTGVHEQYF
TRBJ2-2	TRBV18	CASSPTWAGNTGELFF
TRBJ2-5	TRBV5-4	CASSLGGTGIETQYF
TRBJ2-7	TRBV10-2	CASRTGSTIYYEQYF
TRBJ1-4	TRBV5-1	CASSRDSYEKLFF
TRBJ1-1	TRBV14	CASSQGTEAFF
TRBJ2-1	TRBV11-3	CASSVGQGLTSYNEQFF